A selection of T cell receptor beta chains follows, all from one sample in a study of blood T cells in healthy people across ages. TCRdb called the 5' RACE reads again in MiXCR, with one record for every CDR3 protein. This sample has 920,000 or so distinct CDR3 sequences, with around 43% found just once. Sample: blood. These receptors originate from an older woman in good health. CDR3s leave out the opening cysteine and the closing phenylalanine or tryptophan.

v_gene,j_gene,CDR3aa
TRBV28,TRBJ1-4,ASSWSGVDEKLF
TRBV6-1,TRBJ2-5,ASSQITGGQETQY
TRBV20-1,TRBJ2-7,SAKLAGVSYEQY
TRBV29-1,TRBJ2-1,SVVELNEQF
TRBV27,TRBJ2-7,ASRFRGGSYEQY
TRBV3-1,TRBJ2-5,ASSRTSGGTQETQY
TRBV2,TRBJ2-3,ASSALPNTDTQY
TRBV10-3,TRBJ2-7,AISESLVTYEQY
TRBV6-1,TRBJ1-4,ASRVGATNEKLF
TRBV9,TRBJ2-5,ASSVTGTSSEETQY
TRBV12-3/TRBV12-4,TRBJ2-5,ASSSGVGRETQY
TRBV3-1,TRBJ2-3,ASSLGQGASDTQY
TRBV28,TRBJ2-1,ASSSLAGGVNEQF
TRBV6-7,TRBJ2-1,ASSYAGPLYNEQF
TRBV29-1,TRBJ2-7,SVDGGGPYEQY
TRBV6-4,TRBJ2-1,ASSDELDDEQF
TRBV18,TRBJ2-6,ASSPLQGSGANVLT
TRBV6-2/TRBV6-3,NA,ASSPDSDEQY
TRBV30,TRBJ1-5,AWSGGGNQPQH
TRBV29-1,TRBJ2-3,SSRTSGRGGDTQY
TRBV20-1,TRBJ2-5,SARDFGTQETQY
TRBV27,TRBJ2-7,ASSLNSPLGEQY
TRBV30,TRBJ2-5,ACARTGGETQY
TRBV6-6,TRBJ2-1,ASSYGHSSYNEQF
TRBV13,TRBJ2-3,AGSFHQHTDTQY